Described below is a single TCR beta chain sequence and its context. The data were obtained in a study of shared T cell receptors in the human thymus. V lost 0 bases, J lost 3 bases, and 11 bases lay in between. CDR1 is SGHDN, CDR2 FVKESK, per germline. CDR3 length: 15 amino acids. Measured with immunoSEQ multiplex PCR; TCRdb has only the in-frame clones, and not every one. The sample has about 540,000 clones; 70% to 80% are singletons. The same data also contributed to another study, on human thymus T cells. Per that study: Thymic as well as blood repertoires seemed to favor certain V and J genes unevenly. Related research has reported that thymic repertoires overlap highly among unrelated individuals.

The receptor's source is a boy under two years old with a congenital heart defect. Sequenced sample: thymocytes. The chain uses TRBV14 and TRBJ1-1; D remains ambiguous. As DNA, the CDR3 is TGTGCCAGCAGCCAAGATCAGGCCAGGTACACTGAAGCTTTCTTT. Protein product: CASSQDQARYTEAFF.